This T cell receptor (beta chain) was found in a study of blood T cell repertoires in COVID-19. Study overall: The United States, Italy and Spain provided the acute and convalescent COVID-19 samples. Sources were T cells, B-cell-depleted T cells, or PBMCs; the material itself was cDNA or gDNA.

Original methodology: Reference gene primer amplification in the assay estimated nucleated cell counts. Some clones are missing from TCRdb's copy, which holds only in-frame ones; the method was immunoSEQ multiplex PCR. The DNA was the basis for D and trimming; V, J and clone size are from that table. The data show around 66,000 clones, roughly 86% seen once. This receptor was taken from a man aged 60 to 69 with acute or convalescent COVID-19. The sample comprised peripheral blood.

CDR3 nucleotides: TGTGCCAGCAGCGGAAACTTGGGAGGACAGGGGGCGTTCTACGAGCAGTACTTC. Protein sequence: CASSGNLGGQGAFYEQYF. The rearrangement joins TRBV11-2 to TRBJ2-7, with 11 nucleotides matching TRBD1. The CDR3 runs to 18 residues. V was clipped by 5 bases and J by 3 bases; unmatched bases: 15. Germline loops: CDR1 SGHAT, CDR2 FQNNGV. Combining the CDR3 with reference TRBV11-2 and TRBJ2-7 gives the whole variable domain EAGVAQSPRYKIIEKRQSVAFWCNPISGHATLYWYQQILGQGPKLLIQFQNNGVVDDSQLPKDRFSAERLKGVDSTLKIQPAKLEDSAVYLCASSGNLGGQGAFYEQYFGPGTRLTVT.